This T cell receptor (beta chain) derives from a study of technical replicates of blood from several donors (dated by TCRdb to about 2017). Including cysteine and phenylalanine, the CDR3 has 12 amino acids. This entry keeps only the CDR3 DNA: 36 bases, framed from base 1. CDR1 and CDR2, looked up from the germline V gene (reference sequence), are MNHEY and SMNVEV. From V the trimming removes 5 bases and from J it removes 10 bases, while the gene matches leave 4 bases of the junction unaccounted for. The method behind the library was the immunoSEQ multiplex PCR assay. This immuneACCESS table, as held by TCRdb, lists in-frame sequences with V and J called but not all clones. Of the missing ones, under half trace to an unresolved V gene in checked studies; the others have no known cause. This sample holds fewer than 110,000 clones; 96% were observed only once. The leading ten clones occupy 0.21% of the sample.

Of note for this clone: Its antigen is still unknown. Base qualities are not provided; no much larger clone lies one nucleotide away.

The V and J segments used are TRBV27 and TRBJ1-2; the central 10 bases match TRBD1. Sequenced sample: T cells isolated from PBMCs. The sequence was obtained from a human donor in good health. The CDR3 protein: CASSLGTGVYTF. The DNA reads TGTGCCAGCAGTCTTGGGACAGGGGTCTACACCTTC.